The T cell receptor (beta chain) under discussion was sequenced for a study of cytomegalovirus exposure and HLA in healthy donors. Overall study findings and caveats: In a later analysis, HLA-C alleles had the fewest associated TCRs, DRB1 alleles the most. It was confirmed in vitro that three of the CMV-associated chains were specific for CMV antigens. The authors later linked a missense DCLRE1C variant to TCR beta V- and J-gene trimming.

Germline V gene data show CDR1 as SEHNR and CDR2 as FQNEAQ (reference sequence). The CDR3 length is 17 residues. V lost 2 bases to trimming and J lost 4 bases; unmatched junction nucleotides: 10. With respect to this clone: What it recognizes is unknown.

Primers for the PCR totalled 60 Vbeta and 13 Jbeta. Only in-frame clones appear in the TCRdb table, and some are missing; sequencing was by immunoSEQ multiplex PCR. The table has around 40,000 clones, roughly 60% seen once; the top ten hold approximately 9.3%. J is TRBJ2-7 and V is TRBV7-9; 11 bases match TRBD1. The sample taken for sequencing was PBMCs. This TCR derives from a human donor in good health. CDR3 region: CASSLPTGQGASYEQYF. The CDR3 region has the DNA TGTGCCAGCAGCTTACCTACTGGACAGGGGGCAAGTTACGAGCAGTACTTC. Full variable domain (missing parts from reference TRBV7-9 and TRBJ2-7): DTGVSQNPRHKITKRGQNVTFRCDPISEHNRLYWYRQTLGQGPEFLTYFQNEAQLEKSRLLSDRFSAERPKGSFSTLEIQRTEQGDSAMYLCASSLPTGQGASYEQYFGPGTRLTVT.